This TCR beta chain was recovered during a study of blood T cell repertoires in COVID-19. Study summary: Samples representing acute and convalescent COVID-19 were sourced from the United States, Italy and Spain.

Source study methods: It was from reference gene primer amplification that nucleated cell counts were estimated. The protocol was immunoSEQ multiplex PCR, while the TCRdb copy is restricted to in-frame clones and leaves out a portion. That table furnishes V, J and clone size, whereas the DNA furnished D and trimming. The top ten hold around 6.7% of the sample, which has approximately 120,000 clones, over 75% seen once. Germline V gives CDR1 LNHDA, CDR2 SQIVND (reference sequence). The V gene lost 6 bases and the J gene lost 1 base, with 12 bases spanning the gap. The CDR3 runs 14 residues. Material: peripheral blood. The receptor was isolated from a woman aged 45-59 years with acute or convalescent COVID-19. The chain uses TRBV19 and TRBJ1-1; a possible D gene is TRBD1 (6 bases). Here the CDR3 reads CASSQQQGNTEAFF. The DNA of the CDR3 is TGTGCCAGTAGCCAACAACAGGGGAACACTGAAGCTTTCTTT.